This TCR beta chain is drawn from a study of T-cell reconstitution after alpha-beta-depleted transplantation in children. It was with unique molecular identifiers that the TCRbeta library was prepared. From the PCR reads, TCRdb called clonotypes with MiXCR, one entry per CDR3 protein. The sample records about 360,000 distinct CDR3 sequences, roughly 14% being singletons. The CDR3 sequence is 16 residues long. Germline-derived CDR1 and CDR2 are MNHEY and SVGEGT. With 2 bases clipped from V and 0 bases from J, the junction kept 6 bases outside the gene matches. The V and J genes are TRBV6-2 or TRBV6-3 and TRBJ1-2; 7 bases fit TRBD1. The sequence was obtained from a human donor who donated a stem cell graft to a child with Fanconi anemia. This specimen was PBMCs, taken from the stem cell graft. The DNA of the CDR3 is TGTGCCAGCAGTTACCGTGGGACAGCTACTAACTATGGCTACACCTTC. It encodes CASSYRGTATNYGYTF.